This TCR beta chain was recovered during a study of identical twins. V was clipped by 1 base and J by 3 bases, with 13 bases between them. This CDR3 comprises 16 residues. CDR1 and CDR2 from the germline V gene are LGHDT and YNNKEL (reference sequence). Unique molecular identifiers were present on the cDNA, which also gained a universal primer site by template switching. A single record per CDR3 protein comes from TCRdb applying MiXCR to the 5' RACE reads. The table records 650,000 to 800,000 distinct CDR3 sequences, 8% to 9% of them present only once. This clonotype was counted many times. These data also formed part of another study, on yellow fever vaccine responses in identical twins.

V and J are TRBV3-1 and TRBJ2-1; D is ambiguous. The TCR originated in a woman aged 18-29 years in good health. Sequenced material: PBMCs. The CDR3 reads CASSQVVSLIYNEQFF. CDR3 DNA: TGTGCCAGCAGCCAAGTTGTTAGCCTCATCTACAATGAGCAGTTCTTC.